The 8 T cell receptor beta chains reported below all come from one sample, sequenced in a study of T cells after yellow fever vaccination. One entry per CDR3 protein, called by TCRdb with MiXCR from the 5' RACE reads. The repertoire holds approximately 510,000 distinct CDR3 sequences, with 21% as singletons. Specimen: PBMCs, collected around 3 weeks after the first yellow fever vaccination. Receptors were obtained from a man younger than 30 who received the YFV17D yellow fever vaccine.

The J gene is TRBJ1-1, the V gene TRBV5-1, with D tentatively TRBD1 (5 bases). V was pared by 0 bases and J by 1 base, with 10 bases between. Germline loops: CDR1 SGHRS, CDR2 YFSETQ. This CDR3 contains 15 residues. This CDR3 reads CASSLAPDTNTEAFF. CDR3 DNA sequence: TGCGCCAGCAGCTTGGCCCCGGACACGAACACTGAAGCTTTCTTT.

This clonotype was recorded a few times. The rearrangement joins TRBV5-1 to TRBJ1-1; D is unclear. In germline, CDR1 is SGHRS, CDR2 YFSETQ. The germline V and J ends were trimmed by 4 bases and 11 bases, with 21 bases remaining between them. The CDR3 is made up of 14 amino acids. DNA of the CDR3: TGCGCCAGCAGCCGATGGGTCAGAACCGAGGACGCTTTCTTT. As protein: CASSRWVRTEDAFF.

The gene calls are TRBV3-1 and TRBJ2-1, with TRBD2 identical over 12 bases. Germline CDR1 LGHDT, CDR2 YNNKEL (reference sequence). V shed 8 bases and J 2 bases; nucleotides not matched to a gene: 10. The length of the CDR3 is 17 residues. The CDR3: CASCGHPSGGAYNEQFF. The CDR3 DNA reads TGTGCCAGCTGCGGGCACCCTAGCGGGGGGGCCTACAATGAGCAGTTCTTC.

The chain couples TRBV5-1 to TRBJ2-1; 7 bases agree with TRBD2. Germline-derived CDR1 and CDR2 are SGHRS and YFSETQ. The CDR3 consists of 14 residues. J lost 10 bases, V lost 2 bases, and 9 bases had no gene match. This CDR3 reads CASSFQGGLGEQFF. In nucleotides, the CDR3 is TGCGCCAGCAGCTTCCAGGGAGGGCTTGGGGAGCAGTTCTTC.

The genes are TRBV7-9 and TRBJ2-7; maybe TRBD1 (5 bases). Trimming took 5 bases from V and 0 from J, leaving 14 bases between them. The germline V gene encodes CDR1 SEHNR and CDR2 FQNEAQ (reference sequence). The CDR3 spans 15 residues. The CDR3 sequence: CASSTSWGLSYEQYF. The DNA for the CDR3 is TGTGCCAGCAGCACATCATGGGGCCTCTCCTACGAGCAGTACTTC.

There are many counts of this clonotype. The rearrangement joins TRBV20-1 to TRBJ2-5, with a weak D call TRBD1 (6 bases). This CDR3 region has 12 residues. CDR1 is DFQATT, CDR2 SNEGSKA, per germline (reference sequence). V was shortened by 3 bases and J by 5 bases, with 10 bases between the two germline ends. DNA of the CDR3: TGCAGTGCTAGGGGGGCCGCGGAGACCCAGTACTTC. Protein product: CSARGAAETQYF.

The J gene is TRBJ1-1, the V gene TRBV7-3; D unclear. V was trimmed by 3 bases and J by 2 bases, leaving 13 bases between them. The CDR3 spans 15 residues. The V gene's germline CDR1 is SGHTA and CDR2 FQGTGA. This chain's CDR3 is CASSFSGGSNTEAFF. As DNA, the CDR3 is TGTGCCAGCAGCTTCAGTGGAGGGAGTAACACTGAAGCTTTCTTT.

The rearrangement links TRBV20-1 to TRBJ2-3, with D perhaps matching TRBD1 (6 bases). CDR1 and CDR2 from the germline V gene are DFQATT and SNEGSKA (reference sequence). The ends were cut back, 1 base at V and 1 base at J, with 9 bases in the middle. CDR3 length: 14 residues. The CDR3 here is CSARVGARTDTQYF. The CDR3 DNA reads as TGCAGTGCTAGAGTGGGGGCCCGCACAGATACGCAGTATTTT.